The rows below give T cell receptor beta chains drawn from one sample of a study of blood T cells in healthy people across ages. TCRdb reprocessed the 5' RACE reads with MiXCR, giving one entry per CDR3 protein. Here the sample spans approximately 810,000 distinct CDR3 sequences, less than 35% being singletons. What was sequenced was blood. Receptors originate from an elderly woman in good health. CDR3s include the opening cysteine and the closing phenylalanine or tryptophan.

j_call,v_call,cdr3_aa
TRBJ1-6,TRBV10-3,CAPKGGSSYNSPLHF
TRBJ1-1,TRBV7-9,CASSLRSGNTEAFF
TRBJ2-5,TRBV24-1,CATSVGAQETQYF
TRBJ2-1,TRBV10-2,CASSERLAGVNEQFF
TRBJ2-2,TRBV9,CASSVGGGHTGELFF
TRBJ1-1,TRBV28,CASSPPGAGRNTEAFF
TRBJ2-7,TRBV6-6,CASSYRTSVKMDEQYF
TRBJ2-1,TRBV9,CASSPHGSNEQFF
TRBJ2-1,TRBV20-1,CSARQGVSYNEQFF
TRBJ1-1,TRBV29-1,CSVEVQGNTEAFF
TRBJ2-3,TRBV6-6,CASSYFSGSQGTDTQYF
.,TRBV19,CASSTPGSGQGGETQYF
TRBJ2-5,TRBV10-3,CAISASGAGETQYF
TRBJ2-7,TRBV20-1,CSAIPPGLAGAQYF
TRBJ1-2,TRBV20-1,CSASPGRNGYGYTF
TRBJ1-4,TRBV20-1,CSAMTGPNEKLFF
.,TRBV10-3,CAISGTGLHYEQYF
TRBJ2-7,TRBV20-1,CSAIRTSKNEQYF
TRBJ2-7,TRBV7-2,CASSLGRGGPYEQCF
TRBJ1-2,TRBV5-6,CASSLAHTRGGGYTF
TRBJ2-7,TRBV30,CAWSAPVSYEQYF
TRBJ1-1,TRBV7-9,CASSLEEYTEAFF
TRBJ2-2,TRBV5-5,CASSLWRGTGELFF
TRBJ2-1,TRBV15,CATSRDGINEQFF
TRBJ2-7,TRBV29-1,CSVGDRFYEQYF
TRBJ2-1,TRBV7-8,CASSLIKGGGYPYNERFF
TRBJ2-2,TRBV5-1,CASSHGGGELFF
TRBJ2-5,TRBV7-2,CASSHRAAIETQYF
.,TRBV7-2,CASSSPSRFYNEQYF
TRBJ1-4,TRBV7-8,CASSLHTREGATNEKLFF
TRBJ2-4,TRBV21-1,CASSKRDARRGQYF
TRBJ2-5,TRBV28,CATDDRGETQYF
TRBJ2-5,TRBV7-2,CASKQGGGETQYF
TRBJ1-5,TRBV9,CASSVGAGQPQHF
TRBJ2-3,TRBV20-1,CSAQTGRSTDTQYF
.,TRBV12-3/TRBV12-4,CASSQGVVGGIPYEQYF
TRBJ2-1,TRBV29-1,CSVDGGTRGYNEQFF
TRBJ1-5,TRBV19,CASKWEVPSNQPQHF
TRBJ2-3,TRBV24-1,CATSDSTGPLPDTQYF
TRBJ2-3,TRBV6-5,CASNPGGAVDTQYF
TRBJ1-6,TRBV7-2,CASSAPGGIGPLHF
TRBJ1-1,TRBV6-6,CASSYPDSSTEAFF
TRBJ1-5,TRBV20-1,CSARWDSFTNQPQHF
TRBJ2-7,TRBV12-3/TRBV12-4,CASREGTSEQYF
TRBJ1-1,TRBV3-1,CASSQVMTGGGTEAFF
TRBJ2-2,TRBV4-3,CASSQDLAGGWTGELFF
TRBJ1-1,TRBV18,CASSPNRQGRLDTEAFF
TRBJ2-1,TRBV20-1,CTLAQGDYNEQFF
TRBJ1-3,TRBV4-3,CASSQDEGAGNTIYF
TRBJ2-6,TRBV5-3,CARSLGTGGSSGANVLTF
TRBJ2-1,TRBV7-9,CASRSLENEQFF
TRBJ2-5,TRBV2,CASSGGVASQETQYF
TRBJ2-3,TRBV5-4,CASSLGGTSRTDTQYF